This TCR beta chain was found in a study of T-cell reconstitution after alpha-beta-depleted transplantation in children. Trimming pared 9 bases from V and 0 bases from J, leaving 6 bases between. This CDR3 is built from 13 residues. Germline V gene data show CDR1 as SNHLY and CDR2 as FYNNEI. A library of TCRbeta sequences, prepared with unique molecular identifiers, was generated. TCRdb reprocessed the PCR reads via MiXCR and lists one record per CDR3 protein. The sample records 80,000 to 95,000 distinct CDR3 sequences, 7% to 10% being singletons. The material was PBMCs from the stem cell graft donor, obtained from the stem cell graft. V is TRBV2 and J is TRBJ2-6; D unclear. This TCR derives from a human donor who donated a stem cell graft to a child with congenital amegakaryocytic thrombocytopenia. CDR3 sequence (DNA): TGTGCCAGTCGTAGCTCTGGGGCCAACGTCCTGACTTTC. This translates into CASRSSGANVLTF.